The 26 T cell receptor beta chains listed next were all sequenced from one sample in a study of identical twins. MiXCR was run by TCRdb on the 5' RACE reads, yielding one entry per CDR3 protein. The data contain approximately 590,000 distinct CDR3 sequences, 9.6% of them singletons. The same sample was also studied in work on yellow fever vaccine responses in identical twins.

The sequenced sample was PBMCs. These receptors all come from a woman aged 18-29 years in good health.

This clonotype was picked up many times. The chain uses TRBV7-6 and TRBJ2-7; weak D call: TRBD1 (6 bases). CDR3 length equals 16 residues. The V end lost 5 bases, the J end lost 0 bases, and 17 bases lay between the germline ends. Germline values: CDR1 SGHVS, CDR2 FNYEAQ. The CDR3 loop is CASSSLGGLTSYEQYF. CDR3 nucleotide sequence: TGTGCCAGCAGCAGTCTTGGGGGCCTAACCTCCTACGAGCAGTACTTC.

This clonotype appeared many times. In DNA, the CDR3 is TGCAGCGTTGAGGCCATCAACAAAAACATTCAGTACTTC. It yields the protein CSVEAINKNIQYF. This chain connects TRBV29-1 to TRBJ2-4, with D unclear. The germline V gene encodes CDR1 SQVTM and CDR2 ANQGSEA. The CDR3 loop spans 13 amino acids. V dropped 3 bases and J dropped 3 bases, with 9 bases sitting between them.

As to this clonotype: Being one base from a much bigger clone, this may be a read error. The chain employs TRBV5-6 and TRBJ2-1; D perhaps matches TRBD2 (6 bases). CDR3 size: 15 residues. From germline, CDR1 is SGHDT and CDR2 YYEEEE. CDR3 bases: TGTGTCAGCAGCTCGTCTAGCGCCTCCTACAATGAGCAGTTCTTC. This gives the protein CVSSSSSASYNEQFF. Drawing the rest from reference TRBV5-6 and TRBJ2-1, the complete variable domain is DAGVTQSPTHLIKTRGQQVTLRCSPKSGHDTVSWYQQALGQGPQFIFQYYEEEERQRGNFPDRFSGHQFPNYSSELNVNALLLGDSALYLCVSSSSSASYNEQFFGPGTRLTVL.

This clonotype came up a few times. This chain connects TRBV4-1 to TRBJ1-5, with 9 bases fitting TRBD1. J was trimmed by 6 bases and V by 2 bases; bases with no gene match: 5. Germline V gives CDR1 MGHRA, CDR2 YSYEKL. The CDR3 has 15 residues. CDR3 region: CASSQIQGASQPQHF. The CDR3 nucleotides are TGCGCCAGCAGCCAAATACAGGGGGCAAGTCAGCCCCAGCATTTT.

V usage is TRBV4-3 and J usage is TRBJ2-6; D is possibly TRBD1 (6 bases). V lost 5 bases and J lost 2, with 16 bases in between. The CDR3 loop spans 17 amino acids. The germline V gene has CDR1 LGHNA and CDR2 YSLEER. The CDR3 DNA follows: TGCGCCAGCAGCGTAACATCCCACAGGGCTGGGGCCAACGTCCTGACTTTC. This codes for CASSVTSHRAGANVLTF.

The V call is TRBV6-1, the J call TRBJ2-7; D perhaps matches TRBD1 (6 bases). Trimming pared 3 bases from V and 4 bases from J, leaving 10 bases between. CDR3 length: 13 amino acids. Germline lookup yields CDR1 MNHNS and CDR2 SASEGT. CDR3 bases: TGTGCCAGCAGTGACCTAGACAGGTACGAGCAGTACTTC. Its protein is CASSDLDRYEQYF.

This clonotype was counted many times. This rearrangement joins TRBV5-1 to TRBJ2-7; 11 bases map to TRBD2. The CDR3 runs 16 residues. Germline CDR1 and CDR2: SGHRS and YFSETQ. Trimming at V came to 4 bases and at J to 3 bases, leaving 9 bases not matched to a gene. The CDR3 DNA follows: TGCGCCAGCAGCCCCCACTGGACTAGCGGGTACTACGAGCAGTACTTC. Translated, it gives CASSPHWTSGYYEQYF.

V gene TRBV18 combines with J gene TRBJ2-3; D gene uncertain. The CDR3 covers 14 residues. Trimming took off 3 bases at V and 3 bases at J, with 10 bases between the two ends. Germline values: CDR1 KGHSH, CDR2 LQKENI. The CDR3 DNA reads TGTGCCAGCTCACCCACCACGAATACAGATACGCAGTATTTT. As protein: CASSPTTNTDTQYF.

This clonotype was counted ten times or more. The chain's CDR3 is CSASRGRGNTEAFF. For the CDR3, the DNA is TGCAGTGCTAGCAGGGGGCGCGGGAACACTGAAGCTTTCTTT. The chain couples TRBV20-1 to TRBJ1-1; 8 bases agree with TRBD1. Germline V lookup: CDR1 DFQATT, CDR2 SNEGSKA (reference sequence). The trim removed 3 bases at V and 1 base at J, leaving 4 bases unmatched. The CDR3 is made up of 14 amino acids.

In its sample, this clonotype was seen many times. CDR3: CSAPFQGRANSPLHF. CDR3 coding DNA: TGCAGTGCTCCCTTTCAGGGGAGAGCTAATTCACCCCTCCACTTT. The genes are TRBV20-1 and TRBJ1-6; D might be TRBD1 (6 bases). V shed 5 bases and J shed 6 bases, with 17 bases lying between them. The CDR3 covers 15 residues. Germline assignment: CDR1 DFQATT and CDR2 SNEGSKA (reference sequence).

This clonotype was counted only a few times. The chain is built from TRBV20-1 and TRBJ2-1; TRBD2 agrees at 9 bases. V was clipped by 1 base and J by 4 bases; unmatched bases: 8. The CDR3 is 16 amino acids. The germline CDR1 and CDR2 sequences are DFQATT and SNEGSKA (reference sequence). DNA of the CDR3: TGCAGTGCTAGAGTACGACTAGCGGAGACTTACAATGAGCAGTTCTTC. Its protein is CSARVRLAETYNEQFF.

This clonotype was picked up many times. The V call is TRBV11-2, the J call TRBJ2-2; perhaps D is TRBD1 or TRBD2 (5 bases each). CDR3 length equals 15 residues. Trimming cost V 1 base and J 6 bases, with 12 bases left between them. Germline V gene data show CDR1 as SGHAT and CDR2 as FQNNGV. CDR3 sequence: CASSLVVGTPGELFF. Here the CDR3 DNA reads TGTGCCAGCAGCTTAGTGGTAGGGACCCCCGGGGAGCTGTTTTTT. Using reference TRBV11-2 and TRBJ2-2 for the parts outside the CDR3, the full variable domain is EAGVAQSPRYKIIEKRQSVAFWCNPISGHATLYWYQQILGQGPKLLIQFQNNGVVDDSQLPKDRFSAERLKGVDSTLKIQPAKLEDSAVYLCASSLVVGTPGELFFGEGSRLTVL.

The table lists this clonotype with a few counts. This sequence joins TRBV11-2 and TRBJ2-7, with 8 bases lining up with TRBD1. This CDR3 is built from 19 residues. V trimming: 5 bases; J trimming: 3 bases; junction bases outside the gene matches: 21. The germline gives CDR1 SGHAT, CDR2 FQNNGV. CDR3 in DNA: TGTGCCAGCAGCGAATTACGGGGGCGCCAAACAGGGGGGCTCTACGAGCAGTACTTC. Residues: CASSELRGRQTGGLYEQYF.

In its sample, this clonotype was seen a few times. The chain carries TRBV5-1 and TRBJ2-5; a weak D match, TRBD1 (6 bases). The CDR3 is made up of 14 amino acids. In germline, CDR1 is SGHRS, CDR2 YFSETQ. The germline V and J ends were trimmed by 3 bases and 3 bases, with 12 bases remaining between them. The CDR3 DNA reads as TGCGCCAGCAGCTCCGTAGAGGGGGAAGAGACCCAGTACTTC. It yields the protein CASSSVEGEETQYF. Filled out from reference TRBV5-1 and TRBJ2-5, the complete variable domain reads KAGVTQTPRYLIKTRGQQVTLSCSPISGHRSVSWYQQTPGQGLQFLFEYFSETQRNKGNFPGRFSGRQFSNSRSEMNVSTLELGDSALYLCASSSVEGEETQYFGPGTRLLVL.

The gene calls are TRBV29-1 and TRBJ2-7; 9 bases are a match to TRBD2. There are 13 residues in the CDR3. CDR1 and CDR2 (germline): SQVTM, ANQGSEA. Losses at the gene ends were 5 bases for V and 3 bases for J; bases not matched to a gene: 5. The CDR3 DNA is TGCAGCGTTACTAGCGGGCAAGGCTACGAGCAGTACTTC. It is translated as CSVTSGQGYEQYF.

This clonotype has more than one count but fewer than ten. The chain is built from TRBV20-1 and TRBJ2-1, with D unclear. Trimming left V 3 bases short and J 6 bases short, with 12 bases between. Germline lookup yields CDR1 DFQATT and CDR2 SNEGSKA (reference sequence). The CDR3 is 13 residues long. The CDR3 here is CSARQSHLNEQFF. CDR3 DNA: TGCAGTGCTAGGCAGTCTCACCTCAATGAGCAGTTCTTC.

This clonotype was picked up a small number of times. The chain joins TRBV6-5 to TRBJ2-5; TRBD2 agrees at 7 bases. Looked up from germline, CDR1 is MNHEY and CDR2 is SVGAGI. The CDR3 has 15 amino acids. The V gene end was trimmed by 2 bases and the J gene end by 1 base; junction bases not matched to a gene: 4. As DNA, the CDR3 is TGTGCCAGCAGTTACGCGGGAGTAACCCAAGAGACCCAGTACTTC. Residues: CASSYAGVTQETQYF.

This clonotype has at least ten counts. V gene TRBV20-1 combines with J gene TRBJ2-1, with 7 positions matching TRBD1. V lost 5 bases, J lost 7 bases, and 8 bases stayed unmatched. Germline V gene sequence: CDR1 DFQATT, CDR2 SNEGSKA (reference sequence). This CDR3 spans 13 amino acids. Here the CDR3 reads CSASGTAKNEQFF. The CDR3 DNA is TGCAGTGCTTCCGGGACAGCAAAGAATGAGCAGTTCTTC.

This clonotype was counted a few times. This sequence joins TRBV29-1 and TRBJ1-3; 8 nucleotides line up with TRBD1. V dropped 6 bases and J dropped 2; count of bases not matched to a gene: 9. The germline V gene encodes CDR1 SQVTM and CDR2 ANQGSEA. The CDR3 contains 15 residues. CDR3 coding DNA: TGCAGCGTGGCCAGGATGACAGGGGCTGGAAACACCATATATTTT. As protein: CSVARMTGAGNTIYF.

This chain links TRBV27 with TRBJ2-7; 7 positions match TRBD2. The CDR3 contains 14 residues. The V segment lost 6 bases and the J segment 3 bases; nucleotides outside the gene matches: 8. Germline V gene lookup returns CDR1 MNHEY and CDR2 SMNVEV (reference sequence). Here the CDR3 reads CASRDLGGYYEQYF. DNA of the CDR3: TGTGCCAGCAGGGACCTGGGAGGGTACTACGAGCAGTACTTC.

This clonotype has a count of ten or more. CDR3 in DNA: TGTGCCAGCAGCCCGTCCGGGACTAGCCGCGTCACAGATACGCAGTATTTT. Protein sequence: CASSPSGTSRVTDTQYF. The chain employs TRBV3-1 and TRBJ2-3; TRBD2 agrees at 9 bases. There are 17 residues in the CDR3. The V gene end was trimmed by 4 bases and the J gene end by 2 bases; junction bases not matched to a gene: 10. The germline V gene encodes CDR1 LGHDT and CDR2 YNNKEL (reference sequence).

This clonotype was detected ten times or more. The CDR3 loop reads CASSLSPTGNTEAFF. The CDR3 DNA reads TGTGCCAGCAGTTTATCCCCGACAGGGAACACTGAAGCTTTCTTT. V and J are TRBV12-3 or TRBV12-4 and TRBJ1-1; perhaps TRBD1 as D (6 bases). The CDR3 length is 15 residues. V lost 2 bases to trimming and J lost 1 base, with 11 bases between them.

This clonotype has more than one count but fewer than ten. At one end, the junction sequence differs from germline, possibly due to a read error. V gene TRBV7-7 combines with J gene TRBJ2-5; 9 positions match TRBD1. The germline V gene has CDR1 SSHAT and CDR2 FNYEAQ (reference sequence). The length of the CDR3 is 16 residues. This chain's CDR3 is CASSPSGTGRGQTQYF. The CDR3 DNA follows: TGTGCTAGCAGCCCCTCCGGGACAGGGAGGGGGCAGACCCAGTACTTC.

The chain recombines TRBV3-1 with TRBJ2-3, with TRBD1 matching 9 bases. The germline CDR1 and CDR2 sequences are LGHDT and YNNKEL (reference sequence). The CDR3 is 15 residues long. The J segment lost 2 bases and the V segment lost 5 bases, leaving 5 bases of the junction unmatched. Written as DNA, the CDR3 is TGTGCCAGCAGCTCCCGGGACAGGGACACAGATACGCAGTATTTT. Translation: CASSSRDRDTDTQYF.

This clonotype came up a few times. The chain uses TRBV12-3 or TRBV12-4 and TRBJ2-3; 12 nucleotides match TRBD2. Trimming at V came to 6 bases and at J to 4 bases, leaving 8 bases not matched to a gene. The CDR3 has 16 residues. CDR3 sequence: CASRLTSGGLPDTQYF. CDR3 coding DNA: TGTGCCAGCAGATTGACTAGCGGGGGCCTGCCAGATACGCAGTATTTT.

This clonotype was counted a few times. The V and J genes are TRBV3-1 and TRBJ2-7, with D perhaps matching TRBD1 (6 bases). This CDR3 is built from 13 residues. V was shortened by 3 bases and J by 2 bases, with 8 bases between the two germline ends. The germline gives CDR1 LGHDT, CDR2 YNNKEL (reference sequence). This chain's CDR3 is CASSQGHTYEQYF. The CDR3 coding sequence is TGTGCCAGCAGCCAGGGACACACCTACGAGCAGTACTTC.